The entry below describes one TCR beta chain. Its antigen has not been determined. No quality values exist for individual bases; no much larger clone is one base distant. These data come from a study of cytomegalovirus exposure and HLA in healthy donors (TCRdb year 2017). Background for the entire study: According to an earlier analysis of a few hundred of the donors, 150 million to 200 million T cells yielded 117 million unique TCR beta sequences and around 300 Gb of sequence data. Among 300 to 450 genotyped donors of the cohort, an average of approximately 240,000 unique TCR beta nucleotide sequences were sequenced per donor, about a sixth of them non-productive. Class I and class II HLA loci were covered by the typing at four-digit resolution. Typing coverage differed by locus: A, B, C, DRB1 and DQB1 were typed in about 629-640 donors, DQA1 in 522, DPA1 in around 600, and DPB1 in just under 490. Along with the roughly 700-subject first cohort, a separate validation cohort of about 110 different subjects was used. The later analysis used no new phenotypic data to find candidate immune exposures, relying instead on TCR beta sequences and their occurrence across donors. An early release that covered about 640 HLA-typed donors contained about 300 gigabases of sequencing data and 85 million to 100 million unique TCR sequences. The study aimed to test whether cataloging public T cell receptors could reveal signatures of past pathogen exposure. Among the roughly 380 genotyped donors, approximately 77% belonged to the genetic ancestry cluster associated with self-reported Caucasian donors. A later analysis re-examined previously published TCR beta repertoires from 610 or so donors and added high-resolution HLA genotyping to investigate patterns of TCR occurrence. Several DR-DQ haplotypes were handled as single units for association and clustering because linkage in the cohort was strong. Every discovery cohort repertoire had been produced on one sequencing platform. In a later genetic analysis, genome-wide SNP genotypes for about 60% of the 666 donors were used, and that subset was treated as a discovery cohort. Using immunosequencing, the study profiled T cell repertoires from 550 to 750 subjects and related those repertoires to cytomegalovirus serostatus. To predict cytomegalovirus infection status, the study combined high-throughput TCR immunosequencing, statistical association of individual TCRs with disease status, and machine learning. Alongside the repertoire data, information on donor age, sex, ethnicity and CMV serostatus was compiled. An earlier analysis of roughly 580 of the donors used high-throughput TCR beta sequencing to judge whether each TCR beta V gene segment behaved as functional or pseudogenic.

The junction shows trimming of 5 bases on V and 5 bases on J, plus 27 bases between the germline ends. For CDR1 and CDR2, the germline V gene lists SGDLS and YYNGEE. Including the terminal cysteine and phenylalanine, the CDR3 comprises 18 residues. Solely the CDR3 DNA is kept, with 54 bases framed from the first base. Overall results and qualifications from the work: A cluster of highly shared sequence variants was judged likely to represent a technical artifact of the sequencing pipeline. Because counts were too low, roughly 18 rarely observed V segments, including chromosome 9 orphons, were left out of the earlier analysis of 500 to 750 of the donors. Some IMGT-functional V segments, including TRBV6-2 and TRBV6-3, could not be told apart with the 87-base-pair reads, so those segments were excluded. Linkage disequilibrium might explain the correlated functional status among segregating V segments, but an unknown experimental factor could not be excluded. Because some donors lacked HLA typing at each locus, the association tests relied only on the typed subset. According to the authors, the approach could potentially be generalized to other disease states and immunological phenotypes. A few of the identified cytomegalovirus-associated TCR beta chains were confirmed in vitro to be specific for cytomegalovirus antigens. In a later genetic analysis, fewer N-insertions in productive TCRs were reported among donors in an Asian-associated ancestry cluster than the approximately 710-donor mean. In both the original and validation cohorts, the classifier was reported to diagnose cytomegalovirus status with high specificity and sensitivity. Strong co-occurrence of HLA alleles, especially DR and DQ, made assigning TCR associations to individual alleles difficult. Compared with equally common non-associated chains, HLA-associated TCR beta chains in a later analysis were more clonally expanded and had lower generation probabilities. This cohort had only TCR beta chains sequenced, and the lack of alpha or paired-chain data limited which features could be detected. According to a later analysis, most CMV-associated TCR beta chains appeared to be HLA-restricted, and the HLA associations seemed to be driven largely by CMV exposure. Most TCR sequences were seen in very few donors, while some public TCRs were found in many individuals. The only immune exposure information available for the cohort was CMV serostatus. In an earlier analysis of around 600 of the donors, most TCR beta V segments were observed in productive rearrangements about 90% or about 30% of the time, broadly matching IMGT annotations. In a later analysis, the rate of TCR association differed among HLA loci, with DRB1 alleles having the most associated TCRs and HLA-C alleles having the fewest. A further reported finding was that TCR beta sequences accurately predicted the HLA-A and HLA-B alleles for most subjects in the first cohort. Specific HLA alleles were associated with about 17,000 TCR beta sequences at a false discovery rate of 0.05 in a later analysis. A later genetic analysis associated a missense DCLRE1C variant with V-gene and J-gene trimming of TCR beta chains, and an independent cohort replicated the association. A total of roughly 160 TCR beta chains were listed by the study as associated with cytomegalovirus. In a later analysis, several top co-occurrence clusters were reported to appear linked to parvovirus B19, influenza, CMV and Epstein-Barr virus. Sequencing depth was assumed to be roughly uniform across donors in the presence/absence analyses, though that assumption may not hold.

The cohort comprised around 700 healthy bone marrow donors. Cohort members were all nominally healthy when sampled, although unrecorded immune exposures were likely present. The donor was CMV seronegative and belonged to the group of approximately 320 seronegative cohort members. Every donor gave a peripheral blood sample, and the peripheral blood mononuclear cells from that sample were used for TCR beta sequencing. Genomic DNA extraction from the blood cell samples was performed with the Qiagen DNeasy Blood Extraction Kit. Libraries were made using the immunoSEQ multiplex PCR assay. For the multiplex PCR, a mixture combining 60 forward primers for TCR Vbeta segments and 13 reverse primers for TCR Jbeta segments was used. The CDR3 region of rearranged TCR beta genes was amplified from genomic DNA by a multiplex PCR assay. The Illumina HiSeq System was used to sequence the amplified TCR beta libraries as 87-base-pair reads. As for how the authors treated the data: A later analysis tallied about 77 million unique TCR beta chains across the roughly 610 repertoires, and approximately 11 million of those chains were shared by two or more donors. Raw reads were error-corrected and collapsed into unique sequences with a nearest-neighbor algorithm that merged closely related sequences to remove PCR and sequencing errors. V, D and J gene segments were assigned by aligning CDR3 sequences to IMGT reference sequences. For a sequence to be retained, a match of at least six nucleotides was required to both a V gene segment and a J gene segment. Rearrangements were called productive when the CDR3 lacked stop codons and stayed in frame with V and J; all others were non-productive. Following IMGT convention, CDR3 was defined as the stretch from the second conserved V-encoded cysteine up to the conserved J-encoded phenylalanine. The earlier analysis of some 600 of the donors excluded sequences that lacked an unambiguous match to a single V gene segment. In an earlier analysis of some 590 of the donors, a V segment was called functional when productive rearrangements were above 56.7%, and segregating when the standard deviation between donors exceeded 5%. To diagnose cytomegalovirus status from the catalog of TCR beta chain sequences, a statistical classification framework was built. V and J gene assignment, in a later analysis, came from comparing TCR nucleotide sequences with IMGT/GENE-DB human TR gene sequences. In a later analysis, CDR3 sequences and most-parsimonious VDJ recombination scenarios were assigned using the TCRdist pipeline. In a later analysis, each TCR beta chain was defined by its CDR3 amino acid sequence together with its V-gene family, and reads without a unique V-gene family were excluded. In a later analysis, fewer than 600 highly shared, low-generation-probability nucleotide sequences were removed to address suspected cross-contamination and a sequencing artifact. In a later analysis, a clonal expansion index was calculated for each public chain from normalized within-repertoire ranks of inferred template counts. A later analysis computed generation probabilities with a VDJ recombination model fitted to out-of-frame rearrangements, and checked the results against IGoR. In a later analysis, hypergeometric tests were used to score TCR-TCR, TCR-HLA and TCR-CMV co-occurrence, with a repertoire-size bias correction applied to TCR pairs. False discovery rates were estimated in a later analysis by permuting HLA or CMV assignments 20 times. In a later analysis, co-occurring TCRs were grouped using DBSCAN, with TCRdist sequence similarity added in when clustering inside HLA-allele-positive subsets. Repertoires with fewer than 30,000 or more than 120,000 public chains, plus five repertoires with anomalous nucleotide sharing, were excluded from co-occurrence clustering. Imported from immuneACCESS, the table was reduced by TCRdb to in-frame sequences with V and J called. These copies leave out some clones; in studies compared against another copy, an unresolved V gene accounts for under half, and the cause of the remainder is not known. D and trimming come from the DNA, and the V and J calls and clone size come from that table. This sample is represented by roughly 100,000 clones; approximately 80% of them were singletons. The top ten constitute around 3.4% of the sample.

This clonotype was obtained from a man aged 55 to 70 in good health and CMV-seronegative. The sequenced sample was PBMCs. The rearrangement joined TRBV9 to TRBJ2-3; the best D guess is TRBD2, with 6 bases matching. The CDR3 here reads CASRKGPDGGGRGDTQYF. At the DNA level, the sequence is TGTGCCAGCAGAAAAGGCCCGGACGGGGGAGGCCGTGGAGATACGCAGTATTTT.